A selection of T cell receptor beta chains follows, all from one sample in a study of shared clonotypes between healthy human individuals. Libraries were prepared by immunoSEQ multiplex PCR; TCRdb keeps only in-frame clonotypes and omits some of them. The data hold around 2.5 million clones, with more than 85% observed a single time. The sequencing sample was made of naive CD4+ T cells from PBMCs. All receptors come from a man in his late teens or twenties in good health. Some clones in this sample may be carry-over from other donors' samples. Each CDR3 is given with its conserved first and last residue. Fields, in order: clone size, CDR3 length, V gene, J gene, D gene, CDR3 DNA, CDR3 protein. A D gene is named only where the DNA matches it firmly. Part of the rows lack a size; the others show once, few, many or a class for expanded clones.

>-|15|TRBV28|TRBJ1-2|-
TGTGCCAGCAGTCAAGACAGTACAGGAGACTATGGCTACACCTTC
CASSQDSTGDYGYTF
>-|13|TRBV5-1|TRBJ2-7|-
TGCGCCAGCAGCCGGGGGTGGGACCACGAGCAGTACTTC
CASSRGWDHEQYF
>-|13|TRBV19|TRBJ1-1|-
TGTGCCAGTAGTACCCTCAGATCCACTGAAGCTTTCTTT
CASSTLRSTEAFF
>-|14|TRBV9|TRBJ1-2|TRBD1
TGTGCCACCGGGAGGACAGGGGCTAACTATGGCTACACCTTC
CATGRTGANYGYTF
>few|11|TRBV20-1|TRBJ1-1|-
TGCAGTGCTAGCCAAAACACTGAAGCTTTCTTT
CSASQNTEAFF
>-|13|TRBV5-6|TRBJ2-7|-
TGTGCCAGCAGCTTGGGGGTCGAGGGCGAGCAGTACTTC
CASSLGVEGEQYF
>-|16|TRBV7-8|TRBJ1-3|-
TGTGCCAGCAGAAGGTCCGGGCTCTCGGACGGAAACACCATATATTTT
CASRRSGLSDGNTIYF
>-|14|TRBV28|TRBJ1-2|-
TGTGCCAGCAGTCCACAGGGACGGGACTATGGCTACACCTTC
CASSPQGRDYGYTF
>-|14|TRBV18|TRBJ2-5|-
TGTGCCAGCTCACCATTTGCGGGAAGGGAGACCCAGTACTTC
CASSPFAGRETQYF
>-|13|TRBV4-2|TRBJ2-7|-
TGTGCCAGCAGCCATCCCCGACAGCGCGAGCAGTACTTC
CASSHPRQREQYF
>-|17|TRBV23-1|TRBJ2-5|-
TGCGCCAGCAGTCAATCCGCCCCAAGGTCCCTGTTGGAGACCCAGTACTTC
CASSQSAPRSLLETQYF
>-|15|TRBV11-2|TRBJ2-7|TRBD1
TGTGCCAGCAGCTTAGTGCCGGACAGGGGCTACGAGCAGTACTTC
CASSLVPDRGYEQYF
>-|15|TRBV2|TRBJ2-2|TRBD2
TGTGCCAGCAGCGGACTAGCGGGAGCCCCCGGGGAGCTGTTTTTT
CASSGLAGAPGELFF
>-|15|TRBV29-1|TRBJ2-1|TRBD2
TGCAGCGTGGCATCTAGCGGGAGGGCGTACAATGAGCAGTTCTTC
CSVASSGRAYNEQFF
>-|15|TRBV11-2|TRBJ2-1|TRBD1
TGTGCCAGCAGCCTGGGACAGGGCGATTCCGATGAGCAGTTCTTC
CASSLGQGDSDEQFF
>-|15|TRBV28|TRBJ1-2|TRBD1
TGTGCCGCTACGGGACAGGGGGCGAGGTTGGAAGGCTACACCTTC
CAATGQGARLEGYTF